This entry lists 19 T cell receptor beta chains sequenced from one sample in a study of cytomegalovirus exposure and HLA in healthy donors. 60 Vbeta and 13 Jbeta primers were used in PCR. Method: immunoSEQ multiplex PCR; TCRdb's copy keeps in-frame clones and lacks some. The sample carries under 200,000 clones, roughly 73% recorded once. The sample consisted of PBMCs. These receptors originate from a middle-aged woman in good health and CMV-seropositive.

There are a few counts of this clone. The chain couples TRBV28 to TRBJ1-1, with D possibly being TRBD1 (6 bases). CDR3 size: 15 residues. The germline V gene encodes CDR1 MDHEN and CDR2 SYDVKM. Trimming removed 3 bases at V and 3 bases at J, with 14 bases between. The CDR3: CASSFTGSGDTEAFF. CDR3 coding DNA: TGTGCCAGCAGTTTTACAGGTTCAGGGGACACTGAAGCTTTCTTT.

This chain connects TRBV29-1 to TRBJ1-1; TRBD1 aligns across 8 bases. The CDR3 has 13 residues. CDR1 is SQVTM and CDR2 is ANQGSEA in the germline V gene. The junction had 12 bases not matched to a gene; V was cut back by 7 bases and J by 8 bases. DNA for the CDR3: TGCAGCGCCAAAACAGGGGGTGATAGCGAAGCTTTCTTT. This codes for CSAKTGGDSEAFF.

The chain combines TRBV6-1 with TRBJ2-5; TRBD2 aligns across 9 bases. The last part of the DNA fits TRBJ2-7 better; the J call may be wrong. The CDR3 covers 14 residues. The germline V gene encodes CDR1 MNHNS and CDR2 SASEGT. This CDR3 reads CATHRLADVYEQYF. The DNA for the CDR3 is TGTGCCACACATCGACTAGCGGACGTCTACGAGCAGTACTTC.

The chain is built from TRBV9 and TRBJ2-3; 7 bases align to TRBD2. The ends lost 0 bases at V and 6 bases at J; junction bases unmatched: 7. CDR1 is SGDLS, CDR2 YYNGEE, per germline. This CDR3 spans 15 amino acids. This CDR3 reads CASSVVTGGWDTQYF. CDR3 in DNA: TGTGCCAGCAGCGTAGTTACGGGAGGTTGGGATACGCAGTATTTT.

This clone was seen a handful of times. The chain is built from TRBV28 and TRBJ1-5; TRBD1 matches 9 bases. V dropped 6 bases and J dropped 1; count of bases not matched to a gene: 1. The CDR3 sequence is 14 residues long. Germline CDR1 reads MDHEN; CDR2 reads SYDVKM. The CDR3 here is CASRGQGSNQPQHF. The CDR3 nucleotides are TGTGCCAGCAGGGGACAGGGAAGCAATCAGCCCCAGCATTTT. Supplemented by reference TRBV28 and TRBJ1-5, the full variable domain reads DVKVTQSSRYLVKRTGEKVFLECVQDMDHENMFWYRQDPGLGLRLIYFSYDVKMKEKGDIPEGYSVSREKKERFSLILESASTNQTSMYLCASRGQGSNQPQHFGDGTRLSIL.

This sequence joins TRBV25-1 and TRBJ2-1, with 13 bases identical to TRBD2. Unmatched junction bases numbered 14, after V lost 5 bases and J lost 10 bases. The CDR3 is made up of 17 amino acids. In germline, CDR1 is MGHDK, CDR2 SYGVNS. Here the CDR3 reads CASSKSPRTSGSMEQFF. In DNA, the CDR3 is TGTGCCAGCAGTAAATCACCTAGGACTAGCGGGAGTATGGAGCAGTTCTTC.

This clone has a single count. The chain carries TRBV2 and TRBJ1-2; 9 nucleotides match TRBD1. The V and J ends lost 3 bases and 6 bases, in that order; junction bases with no gene match: 5. Germline CDR1 is SNHLY and CDR2 is FYNNEI. The CDR3 has 14 amino acids. The CDR3 region has the DNA TGTGCCAGCAGTGATGAGGGACAGGGCCATGGCTACACCTTC. Residues: CASSDEGQGHGYTF.

A word on this clone: One end of the junction fails to match germline, which may point to a read error. CDR3 region: CASSIHQGGTDTQYF. CDR3 in DNA: TGTGCCAGTAGTATACATCAGGGTGGCACGGATACGCAGTATTTT. The chain couples TRBV19 to TRBJ2-3; D perhaps matches TRBD1 (5 bases). From germline, CDR1 is LNHDA and CDR2 SQIVND (reference sequence). The CDR3 contains 15 residues.

The V and J genes are TRBV5-1 and TRBJ1-2, with D maybe TRBD1 (6 bases). Germline V CDR1 and CDR2: SGHRS, YFSETQ. The CDR3 sequence is 16 residues long. V was shortened by 4 bases and J by 8 bases, with 24 bases between the two germline ends. The CDR3: CASSRVAGDPSGGYTF. The CDR3 DNA follows: TGCGCCAGCAGCCGGGTTGCAGGGGACCCCTCAGGAGGCTACACCTTC.

The rearrangement joins TRBV7-2 to TRBJ1-5; D unresolved. V gave up 11 bases and J gave up 0 bases, with 8 bases separating them. Germline V lookup: CDR1 SGHTA, CDR2 FQGNSA. The CDR3 consists of 12 residues. The CDR3 loop is CAAGVSNQPQHF. The CDR3 bases are TGTGCCGCCGGAGTTAGCAATCAGCCCCAGCATTTT.

This clone was detected only once. The chain uses TRBV5-4 and TRBJ2-1, with TRBD2 identical over 9 bases. This CDR3 region has 12 residues. J gave up 16 bases and V 3 bases, and 8 bases lay outside the gene matches. Germline loops: CDR1 SGHNT, CDR2 YYREEE (reference sequence). The CDR3 sequence is CASSSPGLAIFF. Here the CDR3 DNA reads TGTGCCAGCAGCTCGCCGGGACTAGCTATATTCTTC. Combining the CDR3 with reference TRBV5-4 and TRBJ2-1 gives the whole variable domain ETGVTQSPTHLIKTRGQQVTLRCSSQSGHNTVSWYQQALGQGPQFIFQYYREEENGRGNFPPRFSGLQFPNYSSELNVNALELDDSALYLCASSSPGLAIFFGPGTRLTVL.

V usage is TRBV2 and J usage is TRBJ1-4; 9 bases map to TRBD1. After removal of 6 bases from V and 0 bases from J, the junction contained 14 bases not matched to a gene. Germline values: CDR1 SNHLY, CDR2 FYNNEI. This CDR3 comprises 19 residues. The CDR3 spells CASRGLRDRAGATNEKLFF. The CDR3, as DNA: TGTGCCAGCAGGGGATTACGGGACAGGGCAGGAGCAACTAATGAAAAACTGTTTTTT.

CDR3 sequence reads: CARSFLEQYF. DNA of the CDR3: TGTGCCAGAAGCTTCCTCGAGCAGTACTTC. The chain joins TRBV5-3 to TRBJ2-7, with D unresolved. TRBV5-3 is designated an ORF whose function remains uncertain. There are 10 residues in the CDR3. V was shortened by 2 bases and J by 6 bases, with 3 bases between the two germline ends.

This chain connects TRBV7-2 to TRBJ2-1; D unresolved. CDR1 and CDR2 from the germline V gene are SGHTA and FQGNSA. This CDR3 is 14 amino acids long. V was shortened by 3 bases and J by 9 bases, with 15 bases between the two germline ends. Here the CDR3 reads CASSLLQLPGEQFF. The DNA for the CDR3 is TGTGCCAGCAGCTTGTTACAGCTCCCAGGTGAGCAGTTCTTC.

The rearrangement uses TRBV11-2 and TRBJ1-4; the match to TRBD1 covers 10 bases. V gave up 1 base and J gave up 7 bases; unmatched junction bases: 0. CDR3 size: 14 residues. CDR1 is SGHAT, CDR2 FQNNGV, per germline. CDR3 bases: TGTGCCAGCAGCTTAGGGGACAGGGGTGAAAAACTGTTTTTT. Translated, it gives CASSLGDRGEKLFF.

This chain uses TRBV19 with TRBJ1-2; D might be TRBD1 (5 bases). Per the germline V gene, CDR1 is LNHDA and CDR2 is SQIVND (reference sequence). V was pared by 2 bases and J by 6 bases, with 13 bases between. The CDR3 runs to 14 residues. The CDR3 region is CASSIRAGPHGYTF. The CDR3 bases are TGTGCCAGTAGTATAAGGGCAGGGCCCCATGGCTACACCTTC.

This chain links TRBV6-5 with TRBJ1-1; D possibly corresponds to TRBD1 (5 bases). Per the germline V gene, CDR1 is MNHEY and CDR2 is SVGAGI. Trimming cost V 10 bases and J 0 bases, with 15 bases left between them. The CDR3 length is 14 residues. This CDR3 is CATLGRDLNTEAFF. The CDR3 nucleotides read TGTGCCACCCTCGGGAGGGACTTGAACACTGAAGCTTTCTTT.

V usage is TRBV19 and J usage is TRBJ2-7; 10 nucleotides align to TRBD2. The J segment lost 4 bases and the V segment lost 5 bases, leaving 5 bases of the junction unmatched. The CDR3 sequence is 14 residues long. In germline, CDR1 is LNHDA, CDR2 SQIVND (reference sequence). CDR3 sequence (DNA): TGTGCCAGTAGTGAGGTTAGCGGGAGGTACGAGCAGTACTTC. Encoded protein: CASSEVSGRYEQYF.

This clone was counted only a few times. This chain uses TRBV2 with TRBJ1-5; TRBD1 matches 7 bases. CDR3 size: 15 residues. J gave up 0 bases and V 6 bases, and 5 bases lay outside the gene matches. The germline CDR1 and CDR2 sequences are SNHLY and FYNNEI. The CDR3 DNA follows: TGTGCCAGCAGGGAAAGACAGGGTAGCAATCAGCCCCAGCATTTT. Its translation: CASRERQGSNQPQHF.